This is a list of T cell receptor beta chains from one sample in a study of identifying expanded T cells in peripheral blood. Profiled with immunoSEQ multiplex PCR; TCRdb holds only in-frame clones, not every one. The sample shows under 100,000 clones, about 85% of them seen only once. Sequences were obtained from blood. All receptors derive from a person aged 18 to 70 in good health. Each CDR3 is given with its conserved first and last residue. Fields, in order: J gene, clone size, D gene, V gene, CDR3 protein, CDR3 DNA. The D gene is left open where the match is weak. Expanded clones are given a class, and other clones once, few, many or no size at all.

TRBJ2-1 | NA | TRBD1 | TRBV6-4 | CAITGDNEQFF | TGTGCCATCACAGGGGACAATGAGCAGTTCTTC
TRBJ2-6 | NA | NA | TRBV5-4 | CASSLGVPGANVLTF | TGTGCCAGCAGCTTAGGGGTCCCTGGGGCCAACGTCCTGACTTTC
TRBJ2-7 | NA | TRBD1 | TRBV29-1 | CSVITDRGVGYF | TGCAGCGTGATAACGGACAGGGGGGTAGGGTACTTC
TRBJ2-7 | NA | NA | TRBV7-9 | CASSLYRPGEQYF | TGTGCCAGCAGCTTATACCGACCAGGCGAGCAGTACTTC
TRBJ1-3 | NA | NA | TRBV6-6 | CASSYQSGVDTIYF | TGTGCCAGCAGTTACCAGTCAGGGGTGGACACCATATATTTT
TRBJ1-4 | NA | NA | TRBV15 | CATSRDMVAVTISEKLFF | TGTGCCACCAGCAGAGATATGGTGGCGGTGACCATTTCGGAAAAACTGTTTTTT
TRBJ1-6 | NA | NA | TRBV2 | CASSEAGNNSPLHF | TGTGCCAGCAGTGAAGCTGGGAATAATTCACCCCTCCACTTT
TRBJ1-2 | NA | NA | TRBV5-1 | CASSQGAVYGYTF | TGCGCCAGCAGCCAAGGCGCGGTCTATGGCTACACCTTC
TRBJ1-1 | NA | NA | TRBV19 | CASSPTWGSEAFF | TGTGCCAGTAGCCCAACATGGGGGTCTGAAGCTTTCTTT
TRBJ2-7 | NA | TRBD2 | TRBV10-2 | CASSGDYSYEQYF | TGCGCCAGCAGCGGGGACTATTCCTACGAGCAGTACTTC
TRBJ1-1 | once | TRBD1 | TRBV6-6 | CASSYQPGQGTEAFF | TGTGCCAGCAGTTATCAACCGGGACAGGGAACTGAAGCTTTCTTT
TRBJ2-3 | once | TRBD2 | TRBV29-1 | CSGETAGGTDTQYF | TGCAGCGGAGAGACTGCGGGGGGCACAGATACGCAGTATTTT
TRBJ2-1 | NA | TRBD2 | TRBV6-1 | CASSEGDGGRYEQFF | TGTGCCAGCAGTGAAGGGGACGGGGGGAGGTATGAGCAGTTCTTC
TRBJ2-6 | NA | TRBD1 | TRBV7-8 | CASSRKKTGQGAPGANVLTF | TGTGCCAGCAGCCGAAAGAAAACGGGACAGGGGGCCCCTGGGGCCAACGTCCTGACTTTC
TRBJ1-2 | once | NA | TRBV7-2 | CASSLGQDYGYTF | TGTGCCAGCAGCTTAGGCCAGGACTATGGCTACACCTTC
TRBJ1-5 | NA | TRBD1 | TRBV5-1 | CASSSGQGGDQPQHF | TGCGCCAGCAGCTCCGGACAGGGTGGCGATCAGCCCCAGCATTTT
TRBJ2-3 | NA | NA | TRBV4-3 | CASSHLKTGGTDTQYF | TGCGCCAGCAGCCATCTCAAGACAGGTGGCACAGATACGCAGTATTTT
TRBJ1-2 | once | NA | TRBV6-5 | CASSRSYGLYGYTF | TGTGCCAGCAGTCGGTCTTACGGACTCTATGGCTACACCTTC
TRBJ2-7 | NA | NA | TRBV6-6 | CASTNGYGFYEQYF | TGTGCCAGCACTAATGGGTATGGCTTCTACGAGCAGTACTTC
TRBJ1-1 | medium-sized | NA | TRBV6-6 | CASSYSPGNTEAFF | TGTGCCAGCAGTTACTCGCCAGGGAACACTGAAGCTTTCTTT
TRBJ2-6 | NA | NA | TRBV6-5 | CASTPTSSGANVLTF | TGTGCCAGCACCCCTACGTCCTCTGGGGCCAACGTCCTGACTTTC
TRBJ2-5 | NA | TRBD1 | TRBV11-3 | CASSRRGTGGETQYF | TGTGCCAGCAGCCGCCGAGGGACAGGGGGAGAGACCCAGTACTTC
TRBJ1-1 | NA | NA | TRBV5-1 | CASSGGPDTEAFF | TGCGCCAGCAGTGGAGGGCCGGACACTGAAGCTTTCTTT
TRBJ2-5 | NA | NA | TRBV6-1 | CASSKGWRETQYF | TGTGCCAGCAGTAAGGGGTGGAGGGAGACCCAGTACTTC
TRBJ2-2 | NA | TRBD1 | TRBV5-6 | CASSFGQGWSGELFF | TGTGCCAGCAGCTTTGGACAGGGATGGTCCGGGGAGCTGTTTTTT
TRBJ2-7 | NA | TRBD1 | TRBV6-5 | CASSYGDSIDEQYF | TGTGCCAGCAGTTACGGGGACAGCATTGACGAGCAGTACTTC
TRBJ2-5 | NA | NA | TRBV1 | CTSSQDLDPKETQYF | TGCACCAGCAGCCAAGACCTCGATCCGAAAGAGACCCAGTACTTC
TRBJ2-3 | NA | NA | TRBV9 | CASSTGQDGDTQYF | TGTGCCAGCAGCACGGGCCAGGATGGGGATACGCAGTATTTT
TRBJ1-2 | NA | NA | TRBV7-9 | CASSLGHPHTF | TGTGCCAGCAGCTTAGGACATCCCCACACCTTC
TRBJ2-3 | NA | NA | TRBV10-3 | CAISDDRGVTDTQYF | TGTGCCATCAGTGACGATAGGGGAGTCACAGATACGCAGTATTTT
TRBJ1-2 | NA | NA | TRBV10-2 | CASSEAVQSYGYTF | TGCGCCAGCAGTGAGGCGGTACAGAGCTATGGCTACACCTTC
TRBJ1-1 | NA | TRBD1 | TRBV6-6 | CASSSGTDPGAFF | TGTGCCAGCAGTTCGGGGACAGACCCCGGGGCTTTCTTT
TRBJ2-7 | once | TRBD1 | TRBV7-2 | CASSLSSGTGGYEQYF | TGTGCCAGCAGCTTGTCCTCCGGGACAGGGGGCTACGAGCAGTACTTC
TRBJ1-1 | NA | TRBD1 | TRBV30 | CAWSVGRTGIMNTEAFF | TGTGCCTGGAGTGTGGGGAGGACAGGAATAATGAACACTGAAGCTTTCTTT
TRBJ1-2 | once | TRBD1 | TRBV5-1 | CASSSLNRTGQGYTF | TGCGCCAGCAGCTCGCTAAACAGGACAGGGCAGGGCTACACCTTC